This T cell receptor beta chain was recorded in a study of blood T cell repertoires in COVID-19. Study in general: In each case, the material was cDNA or gDNA derived from T cells, B-cell-depleted T cells, or PBMCs.

Trimming took off 2 bases at V and 3 bases at J, with 8 bases between the two ends. The germline CDR1 and CDR2 sequences are MNHEY and SVGEGT. CDR3 length: 14 amino acids. Assay used: immunoSEQ multiplex PCR; TCRdb lists only in-frame clones, some missing. Of 380,000 or so clones listed, around 92% are singletons. The chain carries TRBV6-2 or TRBV6-3 and TRBJ1-5; D is unclear. The sequence was collected from a man in his forties with acute or convalescent COVID-19. The specimen was peripheral blood. CDR3 protein: CASSYPQDNQPQHF. Here the CDR3 DNA reads TGTGCCAGCAGTTACCCCCAGGACAATCAGCCCCAGCATTTT.